Sequencing of this T cell receptor beta chain was carried out in a study of T cell responses to AZD1222 COVID-19 vaccine. The overall study: Timing groups of about 4 and about 12 weeks for second doses were pooled. Findings and limits, study-wide: The donor cohort was predominantly white British with a female majority, and clonal diversity may have been underestimated. Only after the peak T cell response were repertoires sampled.

Sequenced by immunoSEQ multiplex PCR; TCRdb stores in-frame clones only, minus some. The table has about 57,000 clones, approximately 86% seen once; the top ten hold 16%. In the case of this clone: Antigen: not known.

The TCR was taken from an adult in good health. The starting material was peripheral blood, obtained on day 0 of AZD1222 vaccination.

CDR3 DNA: TGTGCCAGCAGTTTACCCGGGACACCTTACAATGAGCAGTTCTTC. Translating gives CASSLPGTPYNEQFF. The V gene is TRBV27, the J gene TRBJ2-1; D may be TRBD1 (6 bases). This CDR3 is 15 amino acids long. Germline V CDR1 and CDR2: MNHEY, SMNVEV (reference sequence). Trimming removed 2 bases from V and 4 bases from J, with 12 bases in between.